This T cell receptor (beta chain) derives from a study of CD8 T cells in ankylosing spondylitis. This clonotype has ten or more counts. Its antigen is not known. Findings of the study overall: What seemed typical of ankylosing spondylitis blood was a TCR beta motif built from under 10 highly homologous variants.

The ends lost 6 bases at V and 5 bases at J; junction bases unmatched: 8. The length of the CDR3 is 15 residues. Per germline, CDR1 MNHNS and CDR2 SASEGT. From the 5' RACE reads, TCRdb called clonotypes with MiXCR, one entry per CDR3 protein. The sample has more than 110,000 distinct CDR3 sequences, 6.5% to 8.5% seen once; the top ten hold 7.3%. The TCR was taken from a male donor with ankylosing spondylitis. The V call is TRBV6-1, the J call TRBJ1-1, with 11 bases that match TRBD1. The sequenced material came from synovial fluid, either unsorted or a sorted T cell fraction (not recorded which). The CDR3 DNA reads TGTGCCAGCAGACGCGGACAGGGGGCAGAAACTGAAGCTTTCTTT. Translating gives CASRRGQGAETEAFF.